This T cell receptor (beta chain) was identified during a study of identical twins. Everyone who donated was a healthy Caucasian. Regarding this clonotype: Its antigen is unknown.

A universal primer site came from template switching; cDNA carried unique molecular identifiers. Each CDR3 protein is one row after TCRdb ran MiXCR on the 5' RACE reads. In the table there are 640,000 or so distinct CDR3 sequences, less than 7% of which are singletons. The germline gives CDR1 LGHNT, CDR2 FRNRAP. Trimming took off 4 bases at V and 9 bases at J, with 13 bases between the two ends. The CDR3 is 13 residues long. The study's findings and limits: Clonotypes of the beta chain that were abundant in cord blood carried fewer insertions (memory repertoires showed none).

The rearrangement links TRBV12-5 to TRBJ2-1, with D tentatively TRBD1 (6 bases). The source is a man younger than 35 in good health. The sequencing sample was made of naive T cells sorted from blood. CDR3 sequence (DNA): TGTGCTAGTGGTTCGACAGGTAATCCTGAGCAGTTCTTC. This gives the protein CASGSTGNPEQFF.